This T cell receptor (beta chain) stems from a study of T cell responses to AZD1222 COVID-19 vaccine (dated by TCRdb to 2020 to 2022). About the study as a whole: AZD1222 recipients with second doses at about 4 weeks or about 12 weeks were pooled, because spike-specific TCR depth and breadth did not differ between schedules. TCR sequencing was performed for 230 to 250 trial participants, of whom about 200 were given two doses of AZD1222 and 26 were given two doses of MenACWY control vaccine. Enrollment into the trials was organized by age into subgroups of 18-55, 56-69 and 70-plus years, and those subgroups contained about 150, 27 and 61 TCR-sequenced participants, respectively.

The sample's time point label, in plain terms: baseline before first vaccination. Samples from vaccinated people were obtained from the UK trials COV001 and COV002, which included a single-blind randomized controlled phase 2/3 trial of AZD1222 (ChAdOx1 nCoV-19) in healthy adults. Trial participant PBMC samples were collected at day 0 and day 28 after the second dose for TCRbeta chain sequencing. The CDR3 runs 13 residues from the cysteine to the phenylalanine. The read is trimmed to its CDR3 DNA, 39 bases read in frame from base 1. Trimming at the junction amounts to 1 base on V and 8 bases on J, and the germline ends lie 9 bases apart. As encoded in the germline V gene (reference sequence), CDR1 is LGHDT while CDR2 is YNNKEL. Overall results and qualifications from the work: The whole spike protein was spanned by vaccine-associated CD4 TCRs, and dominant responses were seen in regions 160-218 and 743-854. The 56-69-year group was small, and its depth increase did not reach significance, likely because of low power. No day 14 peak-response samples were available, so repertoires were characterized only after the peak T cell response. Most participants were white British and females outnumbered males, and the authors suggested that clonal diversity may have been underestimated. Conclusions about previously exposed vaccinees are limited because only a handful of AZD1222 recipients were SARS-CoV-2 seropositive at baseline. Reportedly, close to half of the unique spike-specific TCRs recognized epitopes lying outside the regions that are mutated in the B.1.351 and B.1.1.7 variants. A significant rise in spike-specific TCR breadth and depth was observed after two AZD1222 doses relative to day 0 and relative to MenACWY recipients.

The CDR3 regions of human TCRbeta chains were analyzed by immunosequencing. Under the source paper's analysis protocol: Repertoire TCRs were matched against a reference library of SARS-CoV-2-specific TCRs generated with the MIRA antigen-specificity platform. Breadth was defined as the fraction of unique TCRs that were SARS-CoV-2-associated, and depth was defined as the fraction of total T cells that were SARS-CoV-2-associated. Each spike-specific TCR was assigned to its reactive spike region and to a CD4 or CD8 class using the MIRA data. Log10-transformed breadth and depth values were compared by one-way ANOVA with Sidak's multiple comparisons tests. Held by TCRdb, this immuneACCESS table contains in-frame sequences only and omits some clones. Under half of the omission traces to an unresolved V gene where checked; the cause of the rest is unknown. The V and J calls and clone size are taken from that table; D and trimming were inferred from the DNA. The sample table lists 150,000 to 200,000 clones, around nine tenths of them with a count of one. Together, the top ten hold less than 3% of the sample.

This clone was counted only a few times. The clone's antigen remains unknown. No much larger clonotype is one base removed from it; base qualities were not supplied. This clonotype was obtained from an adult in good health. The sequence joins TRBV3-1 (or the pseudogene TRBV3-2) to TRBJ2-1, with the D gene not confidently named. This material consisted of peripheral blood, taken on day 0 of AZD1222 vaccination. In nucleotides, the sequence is TGTGCCAGCAGCCAAGTCCTGCGATATGAGCAGTTCTTC. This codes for CASSQVLRYEQFF.